This T cell receptor beta chain came from a study of OX40 agonist ivuxolimab in advanced cancers. Overall study: Clinicians treated patients with ivuxolimab, an agonistic anti-OX40 (CD134) antibody. Under the entry rules, prior anti-PD-1, anti-PD-L1 or anti-CTLA-4 therapy was allowed, and 40% had some. Patients achieving partial responses numbered three: one hepatocellular carcinoma case and two cutaneous melanoma cases.

Study-wide points: Also showing low normalized T-cell clonal expansion were some of the nonresponders.

Worth noting for this clone: Its antigen is not known.

TCRdb keeps only in-frame clones here, not all; method: immunoSEQ multiplex PCR. Of over 55,000 clones listed, approximately 91% are singletons. The germline gives CDR1 MGHDK, CDR2 SYGVNS. The CDR3 has 13 residues. V was shortened by 3 bases and J by 2 bases, with 8 bases between the two germline ends. V gene TRBV25-1 combines with J gene TRBJ2-7; D possibly corresponds to TRBD1 (6 bases). The specimen was CD4+ or CD8+ T cells sorted from blood, collected in a trial of the OX40 agonist ivuxolimab. The source is an adult with an advanced solid tumor such as melanoma, head and neck, liver or kidney cancer. CDR3 nucleotides: TGTGCCAGCAGTGATGGACAGACCTACGAGCAGTACTTC. This codes for CASSDGQTYEQYF.